Listed below are T cell receptor beta chains from one sample, sequenced in a study of blood T cell repertoires in COVID-19. Assay: immunoSEQ multiplex PCR; the TCRdb copy retains only in-frame clones and omits some. Among hundreds of thousands of clones listed, around 85% were seen once. Sequencing was done on a sample of peripheral blood. The receptors were sampled from a woman aged 25 to 39 who had recovered from COVID-19. Each CDR3 is given with its conserved first and last residue. A D gene is named only where the DNA matches it firmly. Rows give clone size only sometimes, using once, few, many, or a class for an expanded clone.

-,TRBJ2-5,-,TRBV4-2,CASSQGGEYQETQYF,TGTGCCAGCAGCCAAGGCGGGGAGTACCAAGAGACCCAGTACTTC
-,TRBJ2-3,-,TRBV5-1,CASSKDRPTDTQYF,TGCGCCAGCAGCAAGGACAGACCCACAGATACGCAGTATTTT
TRBD1,TRBJ2-5,-,TRBV27,CASSMTTGNQETQYF,TGTGCCAGCAGTATGACGACAGGGAATCAAGAGACCCAGTACTTC
TRBD1,TRBJ1-1,once,TRBV6-5,CASSHDRDNTEAFF,TGTGCCAGCAGCCACGACAGGGACAACACTGAAGCTTTCTTT
TRBD1,TRBJ2-3,-,TRBV5-1,CASSSGLTGLGTDTQYF,TGCGCCAGCAGCTCCGGCCTGACAGGGTTGGGCACAGATACGCAGTATTTT
-,TRBJ1-1,-,TRBV30,CAWSDWVSGDTEAFF,TGTGCCTGGAGTGATTGGGTTTCAGGGGATACTGAAGCTTTCTTT
-,TRBJ2-3,-,TRBV19,CASSMRGDSRTDTQYF,TGTGCCAGTAGTATGAGAGGTGACAGTAGAACAGATACGCAGTATTTT
TRBD1,TRBJ2-2,-,TRBV10-1,CASSEKGQGPPNTGELFF,TGCGCCAGCAGTGAGAAGGGACAGGGACCCCCGAACACCGGGGAGCTGTTTTTT
-,TRBJ2-7,-,TRBV30,CAWKQASYEQYF,TGTGCCTGGAAGCAGGCATCCTACGAGCAGTACTTC
TRBD1,TRBJ2-7,-,TRBV18,CASSPPSQGAYEQYF,TGTGCCAGCTCACCACCCTCACAGGGGGCGTACGAGCAGTACTTC
TRBD1,TRBJ1-4,few,TRBV27,CASSFDQRGLLFF,TGTGCCAGCAGTTTTGATCAGAGGGGGCTGCTGTTTTTT
-,TRBJ1-2,-,TRBV4-1,CASSLAGLGTWGGYTF,TGCGCCAGCAGCCTCGCCGGTTTGGGGACTTGGGGTGGCTACACCTTC
TRBD2,TRBJ2-3,-,TRBV30,CAYLGESGVTDTQYF,TGTGCCTACCTGGGAGAGAGCGGGGTCACAGATACGCAGTATTTT
TRBD2,TRBJ2-1,-,TRBV4-3,CASSQLGTSGRANEQFF,TGCGCCAGCAGCCAACTTGGGACTAGCGGGAGGGCCAATGAGCAGTTCTTC
TRBD1,TRBJ2-7,once,TRBV6-6,CASKGQSYEQYF,TGTGCCAGCAAGGGACAGAGTTACGAGCAGTACTTC
-,TRBJ2-7,-,TRBV6-5,CASSLTGPSSYEQYF,TGTGCCAGCAGCCTAACAGGGCCGAGCTCCTACGAGCAGTACTTC
TRBD2,TRBJ2-1,-,TRBV19,CASSTALSGRRSYNEQFF,TGTGCCAGTAGTACTGCCCTTAGCGGGAGAAGATCCTACAATGAGCAGTTCTTC
-,TRBJ2-2,-,TRBV7-3,CASSLGPGANTGELFF,TGTGCCAGCAGCTTAGGCCCGGGGGCGAACACCGGGGAGCTGTTTTTT
TRBD2,TRBJ2-3,-,TRBV6-5,CASRAGGRTDTQYF,TGTGCCAGCAGGGCGGGAGGACGCACAGATACGCAGTATTTT
-,TRBJ2-5,-,TRBV4-2,CASSRGPGKQETQYF,TGTGCCAGCAGCCGTGGGCCGGGAAAGCAAGAGACCCAGTACTTC
TRBD2,TRBJ2-3,few,TRBV6-4,CASSQTSGGADTQYF,TGTGCCAGCAGTCAGACTAGCGGGGGGGCCGATACGCAGTATTTT
-,TRBJ1-2,-,TRBV14,CASSRNRDWDGYTF,TGTGCCAGCAGCCGGAACAGGGATTGGGACGGCTACACCTTC
TRBD1,TRBJ1-5,many,TRBV6-2/TRBV6-3,CASSYADRANQPQHF,TGTGCCAGCAGTTACGCCGACAGGGCCAATCAGCCCCAGCATTTT